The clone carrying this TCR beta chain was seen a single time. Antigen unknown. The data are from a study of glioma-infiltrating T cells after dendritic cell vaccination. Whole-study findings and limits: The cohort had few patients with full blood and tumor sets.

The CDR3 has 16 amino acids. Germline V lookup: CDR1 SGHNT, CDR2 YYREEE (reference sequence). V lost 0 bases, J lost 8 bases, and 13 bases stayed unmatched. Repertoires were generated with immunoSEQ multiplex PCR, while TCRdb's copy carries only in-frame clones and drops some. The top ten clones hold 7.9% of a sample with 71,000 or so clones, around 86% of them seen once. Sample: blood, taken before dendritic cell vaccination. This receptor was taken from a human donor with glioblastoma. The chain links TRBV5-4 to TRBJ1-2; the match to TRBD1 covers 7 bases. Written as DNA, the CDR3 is TGTGCCAGCAGCTTGGGGGCCCTCCAGACAGGGCAGGGCTACACCTTC. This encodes CASSLGALQTGQGYTF.